The 10 T cell receptor beta chains in this list originate from one sample, sequenced in a study of Ad26.COV2.S vaccination and SARS-CoV-2 variants. Sequenced by immunoSEQ multiplex PCR; TCRdb stores in-frame clones only, minus some. This table holds about half a million clones, roughly nine tenths found once. Noted treatment: 15 to 20 received Ad26.COV2.S at low or high dose, single or two shots; about 5 received placebo; per-sample allocation not given. Samples were taken on day 63 after the first vaccine or placebo injection. Sequenced here: peripheral blood, sampled in a trial of Ad26.COV2.S vaccine versus placebo. Every receptor here comes from a person between 18 and 59 years old who received the Ad26.COV2.S COVID-19 vaccine or a placebo.

The chain links TRBV2 to TRBJ1-1; D gene unclear. The CDR3 runs to 13 residues. The germline V gene encodes CDR1 SNHLY and CDR2 FYNNEI. V was trimmed by 5 bases and J by 2 bases, leaving 9 bases between them. CDR3 sequence (DNA): TGTGCCAGCAGTCCACCAGGCAACACTGAAGCTTTCTTT. Protein: CASSPPGNTEAFF.

The rearrangement links TRBV27 to TRBJ1-5; TRBD1 aligns across 8 bases. Germline CDR1 is MNHEY and CDR2 is SMNVEV (reference sequence). The CDR3 runs 14 residues. The V gene end was trimmed by 3 bases and the J gene end by 6 bases; junction bases not matched to a gene: 4. CDR3 sequence (DNA): TGTGCCAGCAGTTTGTTCGACAGGGGTCAGCCCCAGCATTTT. Translating it yields CASSLFDRGQPQHF.

Concerning this clone: Other DNA sequences in this sample translate to the same CDR3. The V call is TRBV7-9, the J call TRBJ2-1, with TRBD1 matching over 8 bases. Germline loops: CDR1 SEHNR, CDR2 FQNEAQ (reference sequence). The CDR3 is made up of 15 amino acids. Trimming at V came to 0 bases and at J to 5 bases, leaving 3 bases not matched to a gene. CDR3 residues: CASSLAGTGNNEQFF. The DNA for the CDR3 is TGTGCCAGCAGCTTAGCAGGGACAGGAAACAATGAGCAGTTCTTC.

The chain recombines TRBV29-1 with TRBJ1-3; D is unclear. The CDR3 runs 11 residues. Trimming took off 6 bases at V and 2 bases at J, with 5 bases between the two ends. In germline, CDR1 is SQVTM, CDR2 ANQGSEA. CDR3 in amino acids: CSVTTGNTIYF. The CDR3 bases are TGCAGCGTAACCACTGGAAACACCATATATTTT. The variable domain in full, completed from reference TRBV29-1 and TRBJ1-3, reads SAVISQKPSRDICQRGTSLTIQCQVDSQVTMMFWYRQQPGQSLTLIATANQGSEATYESGFVIDKFPISRPNLTFSTLTVSNMSPEDSSIYLCSVTTGNTIYFGEGSWLTVV.

The V call is TRBV6-2 or TRBV6-3, the J call TRBJ2-7, with D possibly matching TRBD2 (5 bases). V dropped 2 bases and J dropped 2 bases, with 13 bases sitting between them. This CDR3 is 15 amino acids long. CDR1 is MNHEY and CDR2 is SVGEGT in the germline V gene. The CDR3, as DNA: TGTGCCAGCAGTTACGTGGCCAGCGGTACCTACGAGCAGTACTTC. Amino acids: CASSYVASGTYEQYF.

The chain has TRBV2 and TRBJ1-5; D is possibly TRBD1 (5 bases). V lost 2 bases, J lost 2 bases, and 7 bases lay in between. CDR1 is SNHLY, CDR2 FYNNEI, per germline. The CDR3 length is 14 residues. DNA for the CDR3: TGTGCCAGCAGTGAACAGGGACGCAATCAGCCCCAGCATTTT. This sequence encodes CASSEQGRNQPQHF.

This chain links TRBV29-1 with TRBJ2-7; TRBD2 aligns across 10 bases. V lost 4 bases and J lost 2; bases outside the gene matches: 5. The CDR3 runs 14 residues. Germline CDR1 SQVTM, CDR2 ANQGSEA. The CDR3 spells CSVAGTSDTYEQYF. The CDR3 region has the DNA TGCAGCGTTGCTGGGACTAGCGATACCTACGAGCAGTACTTC.

The rearrangement joins TRBV18 to TRBJ2-7; D call uncertain. Germline assignment: CDR1 KGHSH and CDR2 LQKENI. V dropped 1 base and J dropped 2 bases, with 15 bases sitting between them. This CDR3 is 16 amino acids long. CDR3 DNA: TGTGCCAGCTCACCACGTGTTGCCCGCTGGACCTACGAGCAGTACTTC. It is translated as CASSPRVARWTYEQYF.

There are a few counts of this clone. This rearrangement joins TRBV7-6 to TRBJ1-5, with D perhaps matching TRBD1 (6 bases). The CDR3 length is 14 residues. Germline assignment: CDR1 SGHVS and CDR2 FNYEAQ. V was cut by 5 bases and J by 3 bases, with 11 bases left in between. CDR3 nucleotides: TGTGCCAGCAGCCTAGGGGGGACCAATCAGCCCCAGCATTTT. It yields the protein CASSLGGTNQPQHF.

The chain uses TRBV9 and TRBJ1-1, with 7 bases fitting TRBD1. With V trimmed by 4 bases and J by 0 bases, 9 bases remained unmatched. The CDR3 is made up of 16 amino acids. The germline V gene encodes CDR1 SGDLS and CDR2 YYNGEE. The CDR3 loop is CASSPHAGTVNTEAFF. The CDR3 region has the DNA TGTGCCAGCAGCCCCCACGCGGGGACAGTGAACACTGAAGCTTTCTTT.